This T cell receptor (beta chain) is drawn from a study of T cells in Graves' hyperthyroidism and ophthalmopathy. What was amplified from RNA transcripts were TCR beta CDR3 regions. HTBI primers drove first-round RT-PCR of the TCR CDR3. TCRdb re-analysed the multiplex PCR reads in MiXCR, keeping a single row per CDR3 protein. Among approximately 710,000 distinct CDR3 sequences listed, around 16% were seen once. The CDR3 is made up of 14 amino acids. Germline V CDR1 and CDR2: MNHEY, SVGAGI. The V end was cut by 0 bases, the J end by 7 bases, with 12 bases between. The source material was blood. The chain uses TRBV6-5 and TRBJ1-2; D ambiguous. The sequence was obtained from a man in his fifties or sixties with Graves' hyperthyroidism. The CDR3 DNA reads TGTGCCAGCAGTTACTCCAGAGGACCTTTTGGCTACACCTTC. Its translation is CASSYSRGPFGYTF.